This TCR beta chain comes out of a study of blood T cell repertoires in COVID-19. Study-wide context: Donors in the United States, Italy and Spain gave samples during acute or convalescent COVID-19. Nucleic acid was either cDNA or gDNA, and it came from T cells, B-cell-depleted T cells, or PBMCs.

V was trimmed by 7 bases and J by 0 bases, leaving 16 bases between them. Germline loops: CDR1 SNHLY, CDR2 FYNNEI. CDR3 length: 16 residues. This clone occurred once. Original methodology: Quantification of nucleated cells was approximated via reference gene primer amplification. The protocol was immunoSEQ multiplex PCR, while the TCRdb copy is restricted to in-frame clones and leaves out a portion. From that table come the V and J calls and clone size; the DNA was used to work out D and trimming. The repertoire includes roughly 260,000 clones, approximately 90% of them detected once, and approximately 3.3% sits in the top ten.

What was sequenced was peripheral blood. This clonotype was sampled from a woman in her thirties or forties with acute or convalescent COVID-19. V usage is TRBV2 and J usage is TRBJ1-5; perhaps TRBD1 as D (6 bases). The CDR3 nucleotides read TGTGCCAGCAAGGATCGGCCAGGGGTTAGCAATCAGCCCCAGCATTTT. This codes for CASKDRPGVSNQPQHF. Full variable domain (rest looked up from reference TRBV2 and TRBJ1-5): EPEVTQTPSHQVTQMGQEVILRCVPISNHLYFYWYRQILGQKVEFLVSFYNNEISEKSEIFDDQFSVERPDGSNFTLKIRSTKLEDSAMYFCASKDRPGVSNQPQHFGDGTRLSIL.